Following are 19 T cell receptor beta chains from one sample sequenced in a study of T cell changes during pregnancy in multiple sclerosis. Libraries were prepared by immunoSEQ multiplex PCR; TCRdb keeps only in-frame clonotypes and omits some of them. Seen here are around 60,000 clones, approximately 91% observed once, and the top ten hold 1.5% to 2%. This sample comprised peripheral blood, obtained in the first trimester of pregnancy. These receptors were taken from a female donor with multiple sclerosis, enrolled in a pregnancy study.

The CDR3 sequence: CSVSLASRETQYF. Written as DNA, the CDR3 is TGCAGCGTTTCACTAGCGTCTCGAGAGACCCAGTACTTC. This chain links TRBV29-1 with TRBJ2-5, with 7 positions matching TRBD2. The CDR3 loop spans 13 amino acids. Germline assignment: CDR1 SQVTM and CDR2 ANQGSEA. The V segment lost 5 bases and the J segment 4 bases; nucleotides outside the gene matches: 7. Combining the CDR3 with reference TRBV29-1 and TRBJ2-5 gives the whole variable domain SAVISQKPSRDICQRGTSLTIQCQVDSQVTMMFWYRQQPGQSLTLIATANQGSEATYESGFVIDKFPISRPNLTFSTLTVSNMSPEDSSIYLCSVSLASRETQYFGPGTRLLVL.

The rearrangement links TRBV7-9 to TRBJ2-2, with 7 nucleotides matching TRBD1. V shed 6 bases, J shed 1 base, and the junction held 11 bases outside the gene matches. Germline V gives CDR1 SEHNR, CDR2 FQNEAQ (reference sequence). This CDR3 comprises 17 residues. The CDR3 coding sequence is TGTGCCAGCAGTCCTTCATTGGACAGGCAGAACACCGGGGAGCTGTTTTTT. It translates to CASSPSLDRQNTGELFF.

V usage is TRBV11-2 and J usage is TRBJ2-3, with 10 bases aligning to TRBD2. The CDR3 has 16 residues. The ends lost 5 bases at V and 4 bases at J; junction bases unmatched: 9. Germline V gene sequence: CDR1 SGHAT, CDR2 FQNNGV. The CDR3 nucleotides read TGTGCCAGCAGCCCCTATAGCGGGAGGTTATCAGATACGCAGTATTTT. It encodes CASSPYSGRLSDTQYF.

The rearrangement links TRBV11-2 to TRBJ1-3; D is unclear. Trimming took off 5 bases at V and 0 bases at J, with 8 bases between the two ends. The CDR3 has 14 amino acids. CDR1 and CDR2 from the germline V gene are SGHAT and FQNNGV. This CDR3 is CASSPQTSGNTIYF. The CDR3 nucleotides read TGTGCCAGCAGCCCACAGACCTCTGGAAACACCATATATTTT.

The J gene is TRBJ1-3, the V gene TRBV4-2; D ambiguous. Germline CDR1 LGHNA, CDR2 YNFKEQ. This CDR3 has 11 amino acids. Trimming cost V 8 bases and J 4 bases, with 6 bases left between them. In DNA form, the CDR3 reads TGTGCCAGCGTTCAAGGAAACACCATATATTTT. This translates into CASVQGNTIYF.

This rearrangement joins TRBV19 to TRBJ1-3; the D is unclear. Per germline, CDR1 LNHDA and CDR2 SQIVND (reference sequence). The CDR3 length is 13 residues. V was trimmed by 8 bases and J by 0 bases, leaving 8 bases between them. The CDR3 region is CASQVLSGNTIYF. In DNA, the CDR3 is TGTGCCAGTCAGGTGCTCTCTGGAAACACCATATATTTT.

V usage is TRBV7-9 and J usage is TRBJ1-1; 8 bases line up with TRBD1. V lost 2 bases to trimming and J lost 4 bases; unmatched junction nucleotides: 3. This CDR3 is built from 14 residues. Germline V gives CDR1 SEHNR, CDR2 FQNEAQ (reference sequence). The CDR3 DNA sequence: TGTGCCAGCAGCTTACAGGGGGCAATCACTGAAGCTTTCTTT. Translating gives CASSLQGAITEAFF.

CDR3 region: CASSSWTGINYGYTF. As DNA, the CDR3 is TGCGCCAGCAGCTCCTGGACAGGGATTAACTATGGCTACACCTTC. The chain recombines TRBV4-3 with TRBJ1-2; 8 positions match TRBD1. The germline V gene encodes CDR1 LGHNA and CDR2 YSLEER. Trimming took 5 bases from V and 1 from J; bases not matched to a gene: 6. The CDR3 sequence is 15 residues long.

The chain employs TRBV28 and TRBJ1-4; D possibly corresponds to TRBD1 (6 bases). Germline V gene sequence: CDR1 MDHEN, CDR2 SYDVKM. The CDR3 sequence is 14 residues long. V lost 8 bases and J 8 bases, leaving 18 bases between the germline ends. CDR3 sequence: CASCRGGEGEKLFF. The DNA of the CDR3 is TGTGCCAGCTGCCGAGGGGGGGAGGGAGAAAAACTGTTTTTT.

The rearrangement links TRBV7-7 to TRBJ2-1; tentative D call: TRBD1 (5 bases). The CDR3 has 15 amino acids. Trimming removed 5 bases at V and 2 bases at J, with 13 bases between. In germline, CDR1 is SSHAT, CDR2 FNYEAQ (reference sequence). CDR3 sequence reads: CASSRALGPYNEQFF. In nucleotides, the CDR3 is TGTGCCAGCAGCCGCGCTTTGGGGCCCTACAATGAGCAGTTCTTC.

The CDR3 protein is CASRTVGSGANVLTF. DNA for the CDR3: TGTGCCAGCAGGACAGTTGGCTCTGGGGCCAACGTCCTGACTTTC. This chain connects TRBV6-6 to TRBJ2-6, with D maybe TRBD1 (5 bases). Germline-derived CDR1 and CDR2 are MNHNY and SVGAGI (reference sequence). The CDR3 runs to 15 residues. The germline V and J ends were trimmed by 6 bases and 0 bases, with 9 bases remaining between them.

This rearrangement joins TRBV27 to TRBJ1-1; 7 positions agree with TRBD1. The germline gives CDR1 MNHEY, CDR2 SMNVEV (reference sequence). After removal of 3 bases from V and 4 bases from J, the junction contained 8 bases not matched to a gene. This CDR3 comprises 15 residues. Here the CDR3 reads CASSFEGALGTEAFF. The CDR3 DNA reads TGTGCCAGCAGTTTTGAGGGGGCGCTGGGCACTGAAGCTTTCTTT.

This clone appeared a few times. This rearrangement joins TRBV7-9 to TRBJ2-7, with TRBD1 matching 7 bases. CDR3 length equals 14 residues. J was trimmed by 2 bases and V by 5 bases; bases with no gene match: 6. Looked up from germline, CDR1 is SEHNR and CDR2 is FQNEAQ (reference sequence). The CDR3: CASSAGTAPYEQYF. The CDR3 nucleotides are TGTGCCAGCAGCGCAGGGACAGCCCCCTACGAGCAGTACTTC. Based on the CDR3 plus reference TRBV7-9 and TRBJ2-7, the full variable domain is DTGVSQNPRHKITKRGQNVTFRCDPISEHNRLYWYRQTLGQGPEFLTYFQNEAQLEKSRLLSDRFSAERPKGSFSTLEIQRTEQGDSAMYLCASSAGTAPYEQYFGPGTRLTVT.

This clone occurred a few times. The chain joins TRBV5-5 to TRBJ2-1; 10 nucleotides match TRBD1. Germline assignment: CDR1 SGHKS and CDR2 YYEKEE (reference sequence). V lost 5 bases and J lost 5; bases outside the gene matches: 4. The CDR3 totals 14 residues. CDR3 nucleotide sequence: TGTGCCAGCAGGCCCGGGACAGGGGACAATGAGCAGTTCTTC. Amino acids: CASRPGTGDNEQFF.

This chain joins TRBV12-5 and TRBJ2-7; D is uncertain. This CDR3 is built from 11 residues. Germline loops: CDR1 LGHNT, CDR2 FRNRAP. Trimming shortened V by 6 bases and J by 3 bases, and 6 bases separated the two germline ends. CDR3 in amino acids: CASGTYYEQYF. The CDR3 nucleotides are TGTGCTAGTGGCACATACTACGAGCAGTACTTC. Full variable domain (missing parts from reference TRBV12-5 and TRBJ2-7): DARVTQTPRHKVTEMGQEVTMRCQPILGHNTVFWYRQTMMQGLELLAYFRNRAPLDDSGMPKDRFSAEMPDATLATLKIQPSEPRDSAVYFCASGTYYEQYFGPGTRLTVT.

The CDR3 coding sequence is TGTGCCAGCTCACCGAACCGGGACAGAGTCACAGATACGCAGTATTTT. Protein sequence: CASSPNRDRVTDTQYF. The chain has TRBV18 and TRBJ2-3, with 7 positions matching TRBD1. The CDR3 is 16 residues long. Germline V gene lookup returns CDR1 KGHSH and CDR2 LQKENI. Trimming took 3 bases from V and 2 from J; bases not matched to a gene: 8.

This chain connects TRBV6-1 to TRBJ1-4; D possibly corresponds to TRBD1 (5 bases). The germline V gene encodes CDR1 MNHNS and CDR2 SASEGT. With 1 base removed from V and 13 bases from J, the gap between germline ends came to 19 bases. This CDR3 spans 15 amino acids. In DNA, the CDR3 is TGTGCCAGCAGTGAAGGCGACAGCTATCTTGTCCGACTGTTTTTT. It codes for CASSEGDSYLVRLFF.

This chain joins TRBV7-2 and TRBJ2-7, with 7 bases lining up with TRBD2. J gave up 3 bases and V 5 bases, and 4 bases lay outside the gene matches. Germline V CDR1 and CDR2: SGHTA, FQGNSA. This CDR3 has 13 amino acids. The CDR3 protein is CASSPGLFYEQYF. CDR3 coding DNA: TGTGCCAGCAGCCCGGGACTATTCTACGAGCAGTACTTC.

CDR3 loop: CASSLAKPGQTITDTQYF. In DNA form, the CDR3 reads TGTGCCAGCAGCTTAGCGAAACCGGGACAGACCATCACAGATACGCAGTATTTT. The chain carries TRBV7-2 and TRBJ2-3; 7 bases line up with TRBD1. The length of the CDR3 is 18 residues. After removal of 0 bases from V and 2 bases from J, the junction contained 11 bases not matched to a gene. The germline V gene encodes CDR1 SGHTA and CDR2 FQGNSA.